A selection of T cell receptor beta chains follows, all from one sample in a study of blood T cell dynamics during melanoma immunotherapy. Some clones are missing from TCRdb's copy, which holds only in-frame ones; the method was immunoSEQ multiplex PCR. The repertoire consists of several thousand clones, with about 82% occurring once and the leading ten covering around 35%. Here the sequenced sample was blood, taken from a patient treated with checkpoint blockade. The receptor set was obtained from a human donor with melanoma. Both conserved end residues are part of each CDR3. The D gene is left open where the match is weak. The size of a clone is reported for some rows only, either as once, few or many, or as a class for expanded clones.

.	TRBV27	TRBJ1-5	.	TGTGCCAGCAGTTTAATGGGGCTCTCGAATCAGCCCCAGCATTTT	CASSLMGLSNQPQHF
once	TRBV29-1	TRBJ1-2	.	TGCAGCGTGACCCAGGGTTCTGATGGCTACACCTTC	CSVTQGSDGYTF
.	TRBV7-6	TRBJ2-7	TRBD2	TGTGCCAGCAGCTTATTAGCGGGGCCTACCTACGAGCAGTACTTC	CASSLLAGPTYEQYF
.	TRBV5-1	TRBJ1-4	.	TGCGCCAGCAGCTTGTGGGCGTCTGCCAGTGAAAAACTGTTTTTT	CASSLWASASEKLFF
.	TRBV27	TRBJ2-7	TRBD1	TGTGCCAGCAGTTTAAGGGACAGGAACTACGAGCAGTACTTC	CASSLRDRNYEQYF
.	TRBV19	TRBJ2-2	.	TGTGCCAGTGTAGGACAGCCGAACACCGGGGAGCTGTTTTTT	CASVGQPNTGELFF
few	TRBV19	TRBJ2-3	.	TGTGCCACCTCCCCGGGGCAGCTCACAGATACGCAGTATTTT	CATSPGQLTDTQYF
.	TRBV11-3	TRBJ2-7	.	TGTGCCAGCAGCGTAGCAGACTACGAGCAGTACTTC	CASSVADYEQYF
once	TRBV10-1	TRBJ2-5	.	TGCGCCAGCAGTGAGCCAGGGGAAGAGACCCAGTACTTC	CASSEPGEETQYF
.	TRBV4-2	TRBJ2-5	.	TGTGCCAGCAGCCAAGTTGGGGGGATTGGGGAGACCCAGTACTTC	CASSQVGGIGETQYF
.	TRBV7-3	TRBJ2-5	.	TGTGCCAGCAGCCAGTTCCTCCAAGAGACCCAGTACTTC	CASSQFLQETQYF
few	TRBV15	TRBJ2-5	.	TGTGCCACCAGCAGAGATAAGGGGGCGGGGGAGACCCAGTACTTC	CATSRDKGAGETQYF
.	TRBV29-1	TRBJ2-2	TRBD2	TGCAGCGTGGGGGCTAGCGGGACCACCGGGGAGCTGTTTTTT	CSVGASGTTGELFF
.	TRBV10-3	TRBJ2-3	.	TGTGCCATTTGTAGGGAACCCGGGGATACGCAGTATTTT	CAICREPGDTQYF
.	TRBV4-1	TRBJ1-4	.	TGCGCCAGCAGCCAGAATGGAATGGGGTTTGCTGAAAAACTGTTTTTT	CASSQNGMGFAEKLFF
.	TRBV6-4	TRBJ2-7	.	TGTGCCAGCAGTGACTCGCTGGGGTCCCCGTTTGGCGAGCAGTACTTC	CASSDSLGSPFGEQYF
.	TRBV15	TRBJ2-2	.	TGTGCCACCAGAGATAGATCAGCGAACACCGGGGAGCTGTTTTTT	CATRDRSANTGELFF
.	TRBV13	TRBJ2-5	.	TGTGCCAGCAGCTTAGTAGGAGGGAAAGAGACCCAGTACTTC	CASSLVGGKETQYF
.	TRBV11-2	TRBJ2-3	.	TGTGCCAGCAGCCAACCCCCTAGCGATAGACGGTATTTT	CASSQPPSDRRYF
.	TRBV27	TRBJ2-3	TRBD1	TGTGCCAGCAGTTTATGGCTTTCGACAGGGGGACCAGATACGCAGTATTTT	CASSLWLSTGGPDTQYF
once	TRBV12-5	TRBJ2-5	TRBD2	TGTGCTAGTGGTTTGGTACTTGGCGGGGGGGTTGAGACCCAGTACTTC	CASGLVLGGGVETQYF
once	TRBV19	TRBJ1-1	.	TGTGCCAGTAGTATAGGGGGGATCCGGGAGACTGAAGCTTTCTTT	CASSIGGIRETEAFF
once	TRBV9	TRBJ2-2	TRBD2	TGTGCCAGCAGCGTAGGGAGAACTAGCGGGACCGGGGAGCTGTTTTTT	CASSVGRTSGTGELFF
.	TRBV7-9	TRBJ1-5	TRBD1	TGTGCCAGCAGCGTATCACAGGGGAATGGCAATCAGCCCCAGCATTTT	CASSVSQGNGNQPQHF
once	TRBV2	TRBJ1-2	TRBD1	TGTGCCAGCGGGGGGGAAGGACAGGTTCGGTACACCTTC	CASGGEGQVRYTF
.	TRBV27	TRBJ1-6	TRBD1	TGTGCCAGCAGTTTATCTATGACAGGGCATCAATCACCCCTCCACTTT	CASSLSMTGHQSPLHF
.	TRBV10-3	TRBJ2-2	.	TGTGCCATCAGTGAGGCAAAGGGGGGGAAGGCGAACACCGGGGAGCTGTTTTTT	CAISEAKGGKANTGELFF
.	TRBV9	TRBJ1-5	.	TGTGCCAGCAGCCCACTTTACTTACCACCTCAGCCCCAGCATTTT	CASSPLYLPPQPQHF
.	TRBV19	TRBJ1-3	.	TGTGCCAGTAGTACGGACGGCTCTGGAAACACCATATATTTT	CASSTDGSGNTIYF
.	TRBV5-4	TRBJ1-1	.	TGTGCCAGCAGCTTGGATCCGGGGGGCACTGAAGCTTTCTTT	CASSLDPGGTEAFF
.	TRBV7-9	TRBJ1-4	TRBD1	TGTGCCAGCAGCCCCGGACCCCCTAGGACAGGGGATAATGAAAAACTGTTTTTT	CASSPGPPRTGDNEKLFF
.	TRBV5-1	TRBJ2-5	.	TGCGCCAGCAGCCCCGACGGGAGTGCAGAGACCCAGTACTTC	CASSPDGSAETQYF
.	TRBV7-9	TRBJ1-3	.	TGTGCCAGCAGCCCGACTGATATTGGAAACACCATATATTTT	CASSPTDIGNTIYF
.	TRBV19	TRBJ2-4	.	TGTGCCAGTAGGGGGCCCAAAAACATTCAGTACTTC	CASRGPKNIQYF
.	TRBV7-2	TRBJ2-1	.	TGTGCCAGCAGCTTAGGTTACGGGAGCTCCTACAATGAGCAGTTCTTC	CASSLGYGSSYNEQFF
.	TRBV7-9	TRBJ2-5	.	TGTGCCAGCAGCTCCTTAGACAGGTTCTACGCGGAGACCCAGTACTTC	CASSSLDRFYAETQYF
few	TRBV21-1	TRBJ1-4	.	TGTGCCAGCAGCCCAATCCGGGACAGGGGAACTAATGAAAAACTGTTTTTT	CASSPIRDRGTNEKLFF
.	TRBV7-9	TRBJ1-1	.	TGTGCCAGCAGCCCGGGGGTCCCCGATCATCCCGCTTTCTTT	CASSPGVPDHPAFF
once	TRBV2	TRBJ1-1	TRBD1	TGTGCCAGCAATACCGGGACAGGGAACACTGAAGCTTTCTTT	CASNTGTGNTEAFF